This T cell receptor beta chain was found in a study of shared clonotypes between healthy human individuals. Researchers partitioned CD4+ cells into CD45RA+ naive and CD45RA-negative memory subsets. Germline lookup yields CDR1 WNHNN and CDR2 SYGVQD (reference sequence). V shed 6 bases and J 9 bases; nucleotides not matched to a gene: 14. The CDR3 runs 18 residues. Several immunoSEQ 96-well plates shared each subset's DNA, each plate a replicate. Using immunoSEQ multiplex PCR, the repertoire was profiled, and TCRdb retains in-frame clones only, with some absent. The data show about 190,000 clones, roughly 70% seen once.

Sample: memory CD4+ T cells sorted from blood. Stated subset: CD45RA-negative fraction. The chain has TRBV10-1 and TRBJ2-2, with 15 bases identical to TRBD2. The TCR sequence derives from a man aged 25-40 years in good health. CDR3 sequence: CASSSGLAGGPAARELFF. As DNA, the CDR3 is TGCGCCAGCAGCTCCGGACTAGCGGGAGGGCCCGCGGCCCGGGAGCTGTTTTTT.